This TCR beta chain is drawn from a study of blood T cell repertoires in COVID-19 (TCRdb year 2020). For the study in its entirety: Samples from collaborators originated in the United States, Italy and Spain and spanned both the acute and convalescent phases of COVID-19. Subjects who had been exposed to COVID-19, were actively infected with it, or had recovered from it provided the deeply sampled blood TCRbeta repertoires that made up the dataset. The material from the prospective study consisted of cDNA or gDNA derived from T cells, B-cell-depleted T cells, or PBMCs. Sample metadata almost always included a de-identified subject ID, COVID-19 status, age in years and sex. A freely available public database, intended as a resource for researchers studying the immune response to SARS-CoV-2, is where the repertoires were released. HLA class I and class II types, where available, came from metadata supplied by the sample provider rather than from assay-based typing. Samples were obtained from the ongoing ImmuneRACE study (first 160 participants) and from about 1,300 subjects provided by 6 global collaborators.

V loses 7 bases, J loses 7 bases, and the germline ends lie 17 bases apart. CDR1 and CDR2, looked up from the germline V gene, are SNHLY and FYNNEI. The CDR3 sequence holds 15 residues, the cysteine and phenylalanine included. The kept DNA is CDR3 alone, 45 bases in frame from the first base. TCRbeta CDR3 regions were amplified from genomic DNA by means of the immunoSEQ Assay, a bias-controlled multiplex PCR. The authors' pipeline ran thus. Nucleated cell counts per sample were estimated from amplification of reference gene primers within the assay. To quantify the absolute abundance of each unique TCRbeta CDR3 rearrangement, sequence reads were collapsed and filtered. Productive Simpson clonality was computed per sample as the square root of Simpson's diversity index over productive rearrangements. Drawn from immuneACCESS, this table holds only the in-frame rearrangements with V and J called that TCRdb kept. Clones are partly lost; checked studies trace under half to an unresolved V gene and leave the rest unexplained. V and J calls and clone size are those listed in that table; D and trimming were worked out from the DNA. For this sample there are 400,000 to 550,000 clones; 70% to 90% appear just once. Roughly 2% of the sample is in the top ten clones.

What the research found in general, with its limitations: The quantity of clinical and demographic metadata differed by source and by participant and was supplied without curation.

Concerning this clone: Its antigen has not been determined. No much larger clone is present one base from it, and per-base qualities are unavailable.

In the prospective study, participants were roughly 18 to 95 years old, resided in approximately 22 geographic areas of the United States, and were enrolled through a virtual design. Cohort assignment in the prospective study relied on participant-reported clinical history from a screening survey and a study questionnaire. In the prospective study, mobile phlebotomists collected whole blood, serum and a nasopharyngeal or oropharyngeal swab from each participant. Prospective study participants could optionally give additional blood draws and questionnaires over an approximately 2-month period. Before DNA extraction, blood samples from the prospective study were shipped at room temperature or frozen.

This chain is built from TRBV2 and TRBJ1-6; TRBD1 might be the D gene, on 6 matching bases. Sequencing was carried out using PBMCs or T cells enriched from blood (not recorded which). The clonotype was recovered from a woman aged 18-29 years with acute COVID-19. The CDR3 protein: CASIRTGIRNSPLHF. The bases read TGTGCCAGCATTCGCACAGGGATTCGGAATTCACCCCTCCACTTT. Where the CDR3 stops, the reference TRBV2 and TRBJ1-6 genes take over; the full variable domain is EPEVTQTPSHQVTQMGQEVILRCVPISNHLYFYWYRQILGQKVEFLVSFYNNEISEKSEIFDDQFSVERPDGSNFTLKIRSTKLEDSAMYFCASIRTGIRNSPLHFGNGTRLTVT.